This T cell receptor (beta chain) was documented in a study of blood T cells in healthy people across ages. Donors were healthy Caucasian individuals from Russia aged roughly 6 to 95. A minimum of 6 micrograms of total RNA was extracted per sample. Only a few counts were recorded for this clonotype. The antigen is not known. Germline V gives CDR1 MNHEY, CDR2 SVGAGI. Trimming took off 0 bases at V and 2 bases at J, with 14 bases between the two ends. CDR3 length: 17 amino acids. The second PCR ran roughly 7 to 12 cycles with a sample-barcoded 5' primer and J-beta primers. TCRdb recomputed calls from the 5' RACE reads with MiXCR, one row per CDR3 protein. Of roughly 800,000 distinct CDR3 sequences listed, around 36% are singletons. Study-wide results and caveats: Long-lived and aged donors differed, with more naive CD4+ cells and higher diversity in the long-lived. Per million T cells, the diversity of TCR beta decreased roughly linearly as age advanced.

What was sequenced was blood. V gene TRBV6-5 combines with J gene TRBJ2-1, with D possibly being TRBD2 (7 bases). The source of this sequence is a man younger than 35 in good health. The CDR3 region is CASSYSGEGGTYNEQFF. The CDR3 bases are TGTGCCAGCAGTTACTCAGGGGAGGGGGGTACCTACAATGAGCAGTTCTTC.